This paragraph covers one T cell receptor beta chain sequence. Its antigen is currently unknown. The V end was cut by 6 bases, the J end by 3 bases, with 18 bases between. Germline values: CDR1 SNHLY, CDR2 FYNNEI. This CDR3 has 15 residues. The record originates from a study of cytomegalovirus exposure and HLA in healthy donors. The wider study: Assignment to the Caucasian-associated ancestry cluster applied to over 70% of the approximately 360 genotyped donors. Study-wide results and caveats: Association with HLA alleles at 0.05 false discovery rate was found for around 17,000 TCR beta sequences in a later analysis. A missense variant in DCLRE1C was later tied to TCR beta V- and J-gene trimming. The authors later found most CMV-associated TCR beta chains appeared HLA-restricted.

The PCR made use of 60 Vbeta and 13 Jbeta primers. The method was immunoSEQ multiplex PCR; TCRdb's version includes in-frame clones alone and lacks a portion of them. This sample has about 120,000 clones, with 80% to 85% found just once. Material for sequencing was PBMCs. This chain links TRBV2 with TRBJ2-7; perhaps TRBD1 as D (6 bases). The receptor's source is a woman between 35 and 50 years old in good health and CMV-seronegative. In DNA form, the CDR3 reads TGTGCCAGCAGCACCTGGACAGAGGCTAACTACGAGCAGTACTTC. It encodes CASSTWTEANYEQYF.